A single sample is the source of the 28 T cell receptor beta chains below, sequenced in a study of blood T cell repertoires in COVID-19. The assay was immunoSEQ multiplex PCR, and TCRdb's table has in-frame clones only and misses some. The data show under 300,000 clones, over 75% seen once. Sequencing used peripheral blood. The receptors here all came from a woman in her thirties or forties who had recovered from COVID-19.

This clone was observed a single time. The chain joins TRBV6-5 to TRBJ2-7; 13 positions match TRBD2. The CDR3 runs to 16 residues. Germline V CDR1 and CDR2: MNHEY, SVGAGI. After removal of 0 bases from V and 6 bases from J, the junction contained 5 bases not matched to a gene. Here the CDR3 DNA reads TGTGCCAGCAGTTACTCTGGGACTAGCGGGATTTCCGAGCAGTACTTC. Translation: CASSYSGTSGISEQYF.

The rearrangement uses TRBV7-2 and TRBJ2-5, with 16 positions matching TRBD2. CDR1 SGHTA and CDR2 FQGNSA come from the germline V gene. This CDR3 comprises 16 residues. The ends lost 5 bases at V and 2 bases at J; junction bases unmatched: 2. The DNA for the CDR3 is TGTGCCAGCAGCCCGGGACTAGCGGGGGGGCAAGAGACCCAGTACTTC. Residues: CASSPGLAGGQETQYF.

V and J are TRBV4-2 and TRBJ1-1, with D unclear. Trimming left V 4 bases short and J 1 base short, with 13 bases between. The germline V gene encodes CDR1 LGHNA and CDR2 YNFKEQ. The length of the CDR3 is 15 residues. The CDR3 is CASSPYVEKNTEAFF. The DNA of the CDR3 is TGTGCCAGCAGCCCATATGTGGAGAAGAACACTGAAGCTTTCTTT.

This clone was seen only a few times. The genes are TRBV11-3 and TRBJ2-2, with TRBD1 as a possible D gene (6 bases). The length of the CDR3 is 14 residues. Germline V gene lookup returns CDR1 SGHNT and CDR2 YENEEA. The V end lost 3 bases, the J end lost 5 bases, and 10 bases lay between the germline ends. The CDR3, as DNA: TGTGCCAGCAGCTTCCACAGGGAAACCGGGGAGCTGTTTTTT. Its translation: CASSFHRETGELFF.

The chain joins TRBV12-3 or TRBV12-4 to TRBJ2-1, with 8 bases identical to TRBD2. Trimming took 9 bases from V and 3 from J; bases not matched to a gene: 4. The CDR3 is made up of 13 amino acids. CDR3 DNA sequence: TGTGCCAGTTCGGGGGGGTTCTACAATGAGCAGTTCTTC. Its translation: CASSGGFYNEQFF.

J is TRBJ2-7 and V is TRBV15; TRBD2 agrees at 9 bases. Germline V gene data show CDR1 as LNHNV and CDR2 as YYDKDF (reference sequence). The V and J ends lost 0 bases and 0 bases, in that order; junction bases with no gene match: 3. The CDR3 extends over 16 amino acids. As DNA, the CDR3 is TGTGCCACCAGCAGAGATGAGACTAGCGGCTCCTACGAGCAGTACTTC. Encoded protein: CATSRDETSGSYEQYF.

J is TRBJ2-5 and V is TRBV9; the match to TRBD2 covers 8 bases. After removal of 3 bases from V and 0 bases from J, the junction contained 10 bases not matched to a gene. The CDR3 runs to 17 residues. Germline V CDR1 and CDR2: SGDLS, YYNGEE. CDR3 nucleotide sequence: TGTGCCAGCAGCGCCCCCCGGGGTAGCGGGGACCAAGAGACCCAGTACTTC. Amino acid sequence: CASSAPRGSGDQETQYF.

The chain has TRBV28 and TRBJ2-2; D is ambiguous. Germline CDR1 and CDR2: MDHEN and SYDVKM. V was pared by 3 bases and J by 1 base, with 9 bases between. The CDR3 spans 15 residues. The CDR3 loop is CASSFLERNTGELFF. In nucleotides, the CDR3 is TGTGCCAGCAGTTTCCTGGAGCGGAACACCGGGGAGCTGTTTTTT. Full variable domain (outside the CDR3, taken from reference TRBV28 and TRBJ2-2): DVKVTQSSRYLVKRTGEKVFLECVQDMDHENMFWYRQDPGLGLRLIYFSYDVKMKEKGDIPEGYSVSREKKERFSLILESASTNQTSMYLCASSFLERNTGELFFGEGSRLTVL.

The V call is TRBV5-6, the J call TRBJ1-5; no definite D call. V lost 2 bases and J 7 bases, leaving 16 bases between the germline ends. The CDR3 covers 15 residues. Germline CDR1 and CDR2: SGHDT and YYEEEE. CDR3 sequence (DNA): TGTGCCAGCAGCTTTACCGGGTCCCCGACCCAGCCCCAGCATTTT. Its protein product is CASSFTGSPTQPQHF.

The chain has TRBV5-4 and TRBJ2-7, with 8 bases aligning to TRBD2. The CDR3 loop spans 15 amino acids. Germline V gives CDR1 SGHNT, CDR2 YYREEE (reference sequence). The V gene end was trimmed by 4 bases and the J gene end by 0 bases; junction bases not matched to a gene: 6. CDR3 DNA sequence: TGTGCCAGCAGCCCGCGGGGGGCTAGCTCCTACGAGCAGTACTTC. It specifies CASSPRGASSYEQYF.

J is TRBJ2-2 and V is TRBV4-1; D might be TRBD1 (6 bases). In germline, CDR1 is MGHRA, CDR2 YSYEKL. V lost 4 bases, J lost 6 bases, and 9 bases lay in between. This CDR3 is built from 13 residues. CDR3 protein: CASSPRQAGELFF. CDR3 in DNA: TGCGCCAGCAGCCCCCGACAGGCCGGGGAGCTGTTTTTT.

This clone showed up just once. The CDR3 sequence: CASSLADGGLEAFF. For the CDR3, the DNA is TGTGCCAGCAGCTTAGCGGACGGGGGGCTTGAAGCTTTCTTT. The chain is built from TRBV7-9 and TRBJ1-1, with a tentative D call TRBD1 (6 bases). CDR1 SEHNR and CDR2 FQNEAQ come from the germline V gene (reference sequence). V was trimmed by 0 bases and J by 7 bases, leaving 12 bases between them. The CDR3 contains 14 residues.

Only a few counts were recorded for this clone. CDR3 in DNA: TGTGCCAGCAGCCAAGCCCCAGGGATGGGCTACACCTTC. This gives the protein CASSQAPGMGYTF. The chain joins TRBV14 to TRBJ1-2; maybe TRBD1 (5 bases). V was trimmed by 1 base and J by 8 bases, leaving 11 bases between them. The CDR3 spans 13 residues. Germline CDR1 and CDR2: SGHDN and FVKESK.

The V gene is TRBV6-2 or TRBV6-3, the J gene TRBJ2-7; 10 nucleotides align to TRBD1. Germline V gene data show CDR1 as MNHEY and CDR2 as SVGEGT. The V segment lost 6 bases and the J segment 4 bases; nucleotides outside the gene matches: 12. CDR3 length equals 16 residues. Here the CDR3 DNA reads TGTGCCAGCAGCTTGGGACAGGGGTATTTATCGTACGAGCAGTACTTC. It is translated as CASSLGQGYLSYEQYF.

Written as DNA, the CDR3 is TGTGCCAGCACTTCTTGGGACAGCTACGAGACCCAGTACTTC. Translation: CASTSWDSYETQYF. V usage is TRBV28 and J usage is TRBJ2-5, with 7 bases fitting TRBD1. Germline-derived CDR1 and CDR2 are MDHEN and SYDVKM. The CDR3 length is 14 residues. Trimming took 7 bases from V and 5 from J; bases not matched to a gene: 10.

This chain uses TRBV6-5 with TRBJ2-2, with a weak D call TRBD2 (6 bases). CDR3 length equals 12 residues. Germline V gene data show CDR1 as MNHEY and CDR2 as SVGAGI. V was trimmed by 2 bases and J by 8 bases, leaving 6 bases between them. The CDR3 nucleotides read TGTGCCAGCAGTTACCGGGAGGGGGAGCTGTTTTTT. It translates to CASSYREGELFF.

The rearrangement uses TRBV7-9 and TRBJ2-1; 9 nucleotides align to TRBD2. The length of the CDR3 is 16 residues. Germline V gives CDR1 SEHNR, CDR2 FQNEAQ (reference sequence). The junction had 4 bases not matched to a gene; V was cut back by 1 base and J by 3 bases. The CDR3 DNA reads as TGTGCCAGCAGCTTAGGTTGGCGGGGGGGCTACAATGAGCAGTTCTTC. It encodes CASSLGWRGGYNEQFF.

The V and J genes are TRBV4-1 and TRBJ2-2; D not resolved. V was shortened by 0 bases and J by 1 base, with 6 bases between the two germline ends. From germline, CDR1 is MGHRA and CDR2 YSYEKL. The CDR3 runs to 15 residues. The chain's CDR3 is CASSQDSGNTGELFF. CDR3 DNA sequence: TGCGCCAGCAGCCAAGATTCCGGGAACACCGGGGAGCTGTTTTTT.

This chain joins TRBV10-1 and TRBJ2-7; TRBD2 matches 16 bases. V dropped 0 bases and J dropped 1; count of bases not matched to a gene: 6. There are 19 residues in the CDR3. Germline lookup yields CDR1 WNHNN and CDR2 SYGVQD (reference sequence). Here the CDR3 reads CASSESPGLAGGNSYEQYF. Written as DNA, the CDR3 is TGCGCCAGCAGTGAGTCTCCGGGACTAGCGGGGGGGAATTCCTACGAGCAGTACTTC.

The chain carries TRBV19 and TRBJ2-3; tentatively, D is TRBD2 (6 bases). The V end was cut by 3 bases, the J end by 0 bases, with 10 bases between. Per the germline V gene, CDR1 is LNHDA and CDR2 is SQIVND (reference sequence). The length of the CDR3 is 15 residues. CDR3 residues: CASSILGGSTDTQYF. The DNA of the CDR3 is TGTGCCAGTAGTATCTTGGGGGGAAGCACAGATACGCAGTATTTT.

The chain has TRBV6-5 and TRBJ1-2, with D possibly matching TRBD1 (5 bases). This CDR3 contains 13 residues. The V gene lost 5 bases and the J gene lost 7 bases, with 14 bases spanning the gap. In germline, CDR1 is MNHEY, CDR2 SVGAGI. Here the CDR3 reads CASSTTALGGYTF. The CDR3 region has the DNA TGTGCCAGCAGTACGACAGCCCTGGGTGGCTACACCTTC.

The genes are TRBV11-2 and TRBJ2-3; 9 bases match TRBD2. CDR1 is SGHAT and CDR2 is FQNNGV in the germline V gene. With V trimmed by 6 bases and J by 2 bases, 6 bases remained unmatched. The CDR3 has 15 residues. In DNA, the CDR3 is TGTGCCAGCAGGACCAGCGGGGGGTTCACAGATACGCAGTATTTT. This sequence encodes CASRTSGGFTDTQYF.

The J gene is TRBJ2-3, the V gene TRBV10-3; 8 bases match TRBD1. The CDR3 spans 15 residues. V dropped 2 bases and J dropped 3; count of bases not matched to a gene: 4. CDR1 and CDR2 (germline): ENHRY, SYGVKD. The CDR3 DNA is TGTGCCATCAGTGAGCCAGGGGGCGTGACAGATACGCAGTATTTT. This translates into CAISEPGGVTDTQYF.

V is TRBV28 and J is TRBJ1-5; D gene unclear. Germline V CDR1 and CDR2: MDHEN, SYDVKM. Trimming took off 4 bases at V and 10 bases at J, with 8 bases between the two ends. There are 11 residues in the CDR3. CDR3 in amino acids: CASSSDPPQHF. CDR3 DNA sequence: TGTGCCAGCAGTTCAGATCCTCCCCAGCATTTT. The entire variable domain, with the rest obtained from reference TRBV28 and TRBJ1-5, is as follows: DVKVTQSSRYLVKRTGEKVFLECVQDMDHENMFWYRQDPGLGLRLIYFSYDVKMKEKGDIPEGYSVSREKKERFSLILESASTNQTSMYLCASSSDPPQHFGDGTRLSIL.

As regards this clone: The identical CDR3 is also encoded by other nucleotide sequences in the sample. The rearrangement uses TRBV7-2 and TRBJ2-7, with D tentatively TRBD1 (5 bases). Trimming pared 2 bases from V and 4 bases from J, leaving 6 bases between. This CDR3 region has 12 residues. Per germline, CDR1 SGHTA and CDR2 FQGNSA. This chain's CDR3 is CASSLQGYEQYF. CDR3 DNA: TGTGCCAGCAGCTTACAGGGTTACGAGCAGTACTTC.

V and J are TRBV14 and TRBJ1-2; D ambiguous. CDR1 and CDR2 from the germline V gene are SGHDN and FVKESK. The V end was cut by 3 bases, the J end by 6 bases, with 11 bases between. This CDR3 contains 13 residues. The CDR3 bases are TGTGCCAGCAGCCAGAGCGGGATCCATGGCTACACCTTC. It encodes CASSQSGIHGYTF.

The CDR3 region is CASSFQGAGGYTF. DNA of the CDR3: TGTGCCAGCAGTTTCCAGGGAGCGGGGGGCTACACCTTC. V gene TRBV28 combines with J gene TRBJ1-2; D possibly corresponds to TRBD1 (5 bases). V lost 3 bases, J lost 8 bases, and 13 bases lay in between. Germline assignment: CDR1 MDHEN and CDR2 SYDVKM. CDR3 length: 13 residues.

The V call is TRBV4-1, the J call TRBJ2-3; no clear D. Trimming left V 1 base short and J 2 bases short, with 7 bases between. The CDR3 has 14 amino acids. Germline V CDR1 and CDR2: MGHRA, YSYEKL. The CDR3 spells CASSQVTPTDTQYF. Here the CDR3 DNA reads TGCGCCAGCAGCCAAGTGACACCCACAGATACGCAGTATTTT.